The 17 T cell receptor beta chains given below trace back to one sample, sequenced in a study of cytomegalovirus exposure and HLA in healthy donors. Amplification used 60 Vbeta primers and 13 Jbeta primers. Here immunoSEQ multiplex PCR was the method, and the copy in TCRdb shows in-frame clones only, minus some. The sample holds about 100,000 clones, around 76% seen once. Sequencing was performed on PBMCs. These receptors came from a middle-aged man in good health and CMV-seropositive.

The rearrangement links TRBV7-3 to TRBJ2-7, with 12 positions matching TRBD2. The CDR3 sequence is 14 residues long. The V gene end was trimmed by 6 bases and the J gene end by 5 bases; junction bases not matched to a gene: 5. Germline V gives CDR1 SGHTA, CDR2 FQGTGA. This CDR3 reads CASSPLAGGHEQYF. CDR3 nucleotides: TGTGCCAGCAGTCCACTAGCGGGGGGCCACGAGCAGTACTTC.

V and J are TRBV6-1 and TRBJ1-4; maybe TRBD1 (5 bases). The V gene lost 3 bases and the J gene lost 8 bases, with 16 bases spanning the gap. Germline loops: CDR1 MNHNS, CDR2 SASEGT. CDR3 length equals 15 residues. The CDR3 region is CASSDLGGVREKLFF. The CDR3 nucleotides read TGTGCCAGCAGTGATCTAGGAGGGGTGAGAGAAAAACTGTTTTTT.

This rearrangement joins TRBV5-1 to TRBJ2-3; D may be TRBD2 (6 bases). The V gene's germline CDR1 is SGHRS and CDR2 YFSETQ. CDR3 length equals 15 residues. V was pared by 0 bases and J by 0 bases, with 8 bases between. CDR3 DNA sequence: TGCGCCAGCAGCTTGGGTGGGACTAGCACAGATACGCAGTATTTT. Protein product: CASSLGGTSTDTQYF.

The V call is TRBV19, the J call TRBJ1-3; D is possibly TRBD1 (5 bases). The CDR3 extends over 17 amino acids. Germline CDR1 is LNHDA and CDR2 is SQIVND (reference sequence). V lost 1 base and J 0 bases, leaving 13 bases between the germline ends. The DNA of the CDR3 is TGTGCCAGTAGTATAGCCCGGATCGGGGGCTCTGGAAACACCATATATTTT. As protein: CASSIARIGGSGNTIYF.

This chain connects TRBV19 to TRBJ2-2; 8 bases fit TRBD1. V gave up 2 bases and J gave up 6 bases; unmatched junction bases: 5. The CDR3 has 15 amino acids. Germline V lookup: CDR1 LNHDA, CDR2 SQIVND (reference sequence). CDR3 sequence: CASSILQGASGELFF. CDR3 in DNA: TGTGCCAGTAGTATACTCCAGGGGGCATCCGGGGAGCTGTTTTTT.

V and J are TRBV7-6 and TRBJ2-1, with no clear D. The germline V gene encodes CDR1 SGHVS and CDR2 FNYEAQ. This CDR3 is built from 13 residues. V dropped 2 bases and J dropped 4 bases, with 6 bases sitting between them. Here the CDR3 reads CASSLSRYNEQFF. The CDR3 DNA sequence: TGTGCCAGCAGCTTAAGCCGGTACAATGAGCAGTTCTTC.

V and J are TRBV23-1 and TRBJ2-7, with D possibly being TRBD2 (5 bases). TRBV23-1 is sorted into the ORF group, with uncertain function. Trimming cost V 6 bases and J 12 bases, with 21 bases left between them. This CDR3 region has 13 residues. CDR3 in amino acids: CASSATGRDQRYF. DNA of the CDR3: TGCGCCAGCAGCGCAACGGGGAGAGACCAAAGGTACTTC.

The chain has TRBV18 and TRBJ2-7; the match to TRBD2 covers 9 bases. Germline CDR1 reads KGHSH; CDR2 reads LQKENI. V lost 5 bases to trimming and J lost 3 bases; unmatched junction nucleotides: 8. There are 15 residues in the CDR3. The CDR3: CASSSSSGADYEQYF. The CDR3 coding sequence is TGTGCCAGCTCATCCTCTAGCGGGGCTGACTACGAGCAGTACTTC.

As concerns this clone: In the same sample, other DNA sequences code for this CDR3. The V and J genes are TRBV7-6 and TRBJ1-1; D may be TRBD1 (5 bases). This CDR3 is built from 13 residues. Looked up from germline, CDR1 is SGHVS and CDR2 is FNYEAQ. V lost 5 bases, J lost 1 base, and 8 bases lay in between. The CDR3 is CASSPQGNTEAFF. The CDR3 DNA follows: TGTGCCAGCAGCCCCCAGGGGAACACTGAAGCTTTCTTT.

This clone was found once. This chain uses TRBV11-3 with TRBJ1-6; 7 nucleotides align to TRBD1. The junction had 11 bases not matched to a gene; V was cut back by 6 bases and J by 3 bases. Germline V gene data show CDR1 as SGHNT and CDR2 as YENEEA. This CDR3 spans 17 amino acids. In DNA, the CDR3 is TGTGCCAGCAGAGACAGGGTGCCTCGTTTCTATAATTCACCCCTCCACTTT. Its protein is CASRDRVPRFYNSPLHF.

This clone was seen a single time. The chain uses TRBV19 and TRBJ2-7, with a possible D match to TRBD2 (5 bases). The V gene's germline CDR1 is LNHDA and CDR2 SQIVND (reference sequence). Between the trimmed V and J ends, which lost 8 bases and 1 base, there was a span of 15 bases. CDR3 length equals 14 residues. In nucleotides, the CDR3 is TGTGCCAGTCGGCGGGTTCCTGGGTCCTACGAGCAGTACTTC. Translation gives CASRRVPGSYEQYF.

The chain carries TRBV7-9 and TRBJ2-3; D is unclear. In germline, CDR1 is SEHNR, CDR2 FQNEAQ (reference sequence). CDR3 length: 14 residues. V was pared by 2 bases and J by 0 bases, with 6 bases between. CDR3 sequence reads: CASSLWPSTDTQYF. In DNA form, the CDR3 reads TGTGCCAGCAGCTTATGGCCTAGCACAGATACGCAGTATTTT.

V gene TRBV5-6 combines with J gene TRBJ2-7, with 9 bases fitting TRBD2. The CDR3 contains 14 residues. Germline V gene data show CDR1 as SGHDT and CDR2 as YYEEEE. The junction had 4 bases not matched to a gene; V was cut back by 0 bases and J by 6 bases. The CDR3 is CASSLGLAVREQYF. Written as DNA, the CDR3 is TGTGCCAGCAGCTTGGGACTAGCGGTACGCGAGCAGTACTTC.

The gene calls are TRBV6-4 and TRBJ2-2, with D uncertain. This CDR3 comprises 14 residues. Per the germline V gene, CDR1 is MRHNA and CDR2 is SNTAGT. V was clipped by 4 bases and J by 2 bases, with 8 bases between them. The CDR3 protein is CASSGEANTGELFF. Here the CDR3 DNA reads TGTGCCAGCAGTGGTGAAGCAAACACCGGGGAGCTGTTTTTT.

The chain links TRBV5-1 to TRBJ1-2, with a possible D match to TRBD1 (6 bases). Germline V gives CDR1 SGHRS, CDR2 YFSETQ. Trimming took 4 bases from V and 6 from J, leaving 13 bases between them. The CDR3 spans 13 residues. The CDR3 protein is CASSHDRSNGYTF. The CDR3, as DNA: TGCGCCAGCAGCCATGACAGGTCTAATGGCTACACCTTC. The full variable domain, with the rest looked up from reference TRBV5-1 and TRBJ1-2, is KAGVTQTPRYLIKTRGQQVTLSCSPISGHRSVSWYQQTPGQGLQFLFEYFSETQRNKGNFPGRFSGRQFSNSRSEMNVSTLELGDSALYLCASSHDRSNGYTFGSGTRLTVV.

This clone was seen only once. The genes are TRBV7-2 and TRBJ2-5; D possibly corresponds to TRBD2 (6 bases). CDR1 and CDR2 from the germline V gene are SGHTA and FQGNSA. Deletions cut 5 bases from V and 5 bases from J, with 18 bases between. The CDR3 loop spans 15 amino acids. The CDR3 is CASSPFSGRGETQYF. In DNA form, the CDR3 reads TGTGCCAGCAGCCCATTTAGCGGACGTGGGGAGACCCAGTACTTC.

J is TRBJ2-1 and V is TRBV2; the match to TRBD2 covers 7 bases. This CDR3 has 13 residues. Germline loops: CDR1 SNHLY, CDR2 FYNNEI. The V and J ends lost 8 bases and 5 bases, in that order; junction bases with no gene match: 6. This CDR3 is CASSQGLNNEQFF. The DNA for the CDR3 is TGTGCCAGCTCCCAGGGACTAAACAATGAGCAGTTCTTC.